This T cell receptor beta chain originates from a study of early T cells in non-severe SARS-CoV-2 infection. The table lists this clonotype with many counts. TCRdb passed the 5' RACE reads through MiXCR, listing each CDR3 protein once. There are about 26,000 distinct CDR3 sequences in the sample; 5.3% occur only once, and around 4.5% lies in the top ten. The germline V gene has CDR1 SGHRS and CDR2 YFSETQ. This CDR3 has 13 amino acids. Between the trimmed V and J ends, which lost 3 bases and 5 bases, there was a span of 11 bases. J is TRBJ1-1 and V is TRBV5-1; D possibly corresponds to TRBD1 (5 bases). The sequence came from an adult who was a healthcare worker with PCR-confirmed SARS-CoV-2 infection or an uninfected control (not recorded which). Sequences were obtained from whole blood. The CDR3 DNA sequence: TGCGCCAGCAGCTCGGGGGATCGGACTGAAGCTTTCTTT. Protein product: CASSSGDRTEAFF. Based on the CDR3 plus reference TRBV5-1 and TRBJ1-1, the full variable domain is KAGVTQTPRYLIKTRGQQVTLSCSPISGHRSVSWYQQTPGQGLQFLFEYFSETQRNKGNFPGRFSGRQFSNSRSEMNVSTLELGDSALYLCASSSGDRTEAFFGQGTRLTVV.